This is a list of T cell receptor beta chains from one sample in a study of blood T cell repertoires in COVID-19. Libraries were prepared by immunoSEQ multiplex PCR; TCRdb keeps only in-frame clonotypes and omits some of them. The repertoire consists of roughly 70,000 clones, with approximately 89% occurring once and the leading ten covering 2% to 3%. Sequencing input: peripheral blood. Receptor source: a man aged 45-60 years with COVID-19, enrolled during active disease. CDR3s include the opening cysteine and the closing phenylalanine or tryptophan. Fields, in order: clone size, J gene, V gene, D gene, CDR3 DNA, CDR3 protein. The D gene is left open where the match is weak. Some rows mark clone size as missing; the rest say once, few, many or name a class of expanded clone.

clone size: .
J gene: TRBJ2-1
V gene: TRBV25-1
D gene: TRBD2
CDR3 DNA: TGTGCCAGCAGTGAATCTGGTAGCGGGTATCGCAATGAGCAGTTCTTC
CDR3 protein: CASSESGSGYRNEQFF

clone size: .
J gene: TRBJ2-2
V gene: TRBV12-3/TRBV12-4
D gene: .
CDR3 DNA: TGTGCCAGCAGACAACAGGCTACCGGGGAGCTGTTTTTT
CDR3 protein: CASRQQATGELFF

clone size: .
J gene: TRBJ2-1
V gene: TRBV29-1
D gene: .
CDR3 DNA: TGCAGCGCTGACTTTTACAATGAGCAGTTCTTC
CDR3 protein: CSADFYNEQFF

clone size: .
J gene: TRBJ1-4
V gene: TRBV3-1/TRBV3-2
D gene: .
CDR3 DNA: TGTGCCAGCAGCCAATTAGGGGATTGGGAAAAACTGTTTTTT
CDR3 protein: CASSQLGDWEKLFF

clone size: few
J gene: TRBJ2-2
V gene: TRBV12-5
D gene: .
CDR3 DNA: TGTGCTAGTGGTTTTAGCAGCGGAGACACCGGGGAGCTGTTTTTT
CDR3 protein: CASGFSSGDTGELFF

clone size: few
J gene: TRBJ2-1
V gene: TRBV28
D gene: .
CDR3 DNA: TGTGCCAGCAGTAGAAAAACCCCGACAGAACGATACAATGAGCAGTTCTTC
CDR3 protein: CASSRKTPTERYNEQFF

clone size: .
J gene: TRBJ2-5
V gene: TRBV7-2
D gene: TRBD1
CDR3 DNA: TGTGCCAGCAGCAAGACAGGGGTAAGGGAGGAGACCCAGTACTTC
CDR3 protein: CASSKTGVREETQYF

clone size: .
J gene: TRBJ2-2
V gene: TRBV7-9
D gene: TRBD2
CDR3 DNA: TGTGCCAGCAGCTCCTTAGCGGGGACGAACACCGGGGAGCTGTTTTTT
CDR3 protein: CASSSLAGTNTGELFF

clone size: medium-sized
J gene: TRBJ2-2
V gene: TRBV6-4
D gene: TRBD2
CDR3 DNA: TGTGCCAGCAGTGTTGAGGGCGGGAGCACCGGGGAGCTGTTTTTT
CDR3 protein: CASSVEGGSTGELFF

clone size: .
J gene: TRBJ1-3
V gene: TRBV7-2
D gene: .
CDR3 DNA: TGTGCCAGCAGCGAGGCCATCTCTGGAAACACCATATATTTT
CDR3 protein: CASSEAISGNTIYF

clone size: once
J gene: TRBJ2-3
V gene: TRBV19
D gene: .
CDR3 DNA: TGTGCCAGTAGTACATCCAGGACAGCACTCACAGATACGCAGTATTTT
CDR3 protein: CASSTSRTALTDTQYF

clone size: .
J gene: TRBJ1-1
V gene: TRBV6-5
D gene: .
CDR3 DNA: TGTGCCAGCAAGAGGAGTGAAATCACTGAAGCTTTCTTT
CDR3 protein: CASKRSEITEAFF

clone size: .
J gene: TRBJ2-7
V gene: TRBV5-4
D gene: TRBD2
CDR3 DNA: TGTGCCAGCAGCTCCCCCGGGAGGCCCTACGAGCAGTACTTC
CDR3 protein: CASSSPGRPYEQYF

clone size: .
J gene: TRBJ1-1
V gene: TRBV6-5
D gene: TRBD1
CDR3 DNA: TGTGCCAGCAGTTCGTTACAGGGGCGCACTGAAGCTTTCTTT
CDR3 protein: CASSSLQGRTEAFF

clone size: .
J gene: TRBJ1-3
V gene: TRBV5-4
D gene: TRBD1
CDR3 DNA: TGTGCCAGCAGTTATCAAGACAGGGAAGACACCATATATTTT
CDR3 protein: CASSYQDREDTIYF

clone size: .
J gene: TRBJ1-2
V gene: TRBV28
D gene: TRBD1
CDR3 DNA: TGTGCCAGCAGCTCTCCCGACAGGGGCTATGGCTACACCTTC
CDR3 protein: CASSSPDRGYGYTF

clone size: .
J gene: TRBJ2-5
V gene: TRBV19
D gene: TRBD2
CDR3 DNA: TGTGCCAGTAGTCCGGGGGGGGCAGAAGAGACCCAGTACTTC
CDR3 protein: CASSPGGAEETQYF

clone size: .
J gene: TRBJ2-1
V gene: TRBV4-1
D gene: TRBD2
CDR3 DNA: TGCGCCAGCAGCATTAGCGGGATCTCCCGTTTCAATGAGCAGTTCTTC
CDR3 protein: CASSISGISRFNEQFF

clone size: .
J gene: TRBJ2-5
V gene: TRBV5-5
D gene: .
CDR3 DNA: TGTGCCAGCAGCTTTTCATTGGGAGGCCAAGAGACCCAGTACTTC
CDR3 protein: CASSFSLGGQETQYF

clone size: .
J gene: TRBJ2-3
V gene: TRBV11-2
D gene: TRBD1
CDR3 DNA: TGTGCCAGCAGCTCCTCGGGACAGGGGACAGATACGCAGTATTTT
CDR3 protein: CASSSSGQGTDTQYF

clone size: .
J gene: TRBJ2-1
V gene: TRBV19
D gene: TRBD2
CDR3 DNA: TGTGCCAGTAGCTATAGCGGGACTTTCTACAATGAGCAGTTCTTC
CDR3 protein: CASSYSGTFYNEQFF

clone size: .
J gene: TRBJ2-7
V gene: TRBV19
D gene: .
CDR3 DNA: TGTGCCAGTAGTACCACAGACAGTGAATACGAGCAGTACTTC
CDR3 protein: CASSTTDSEYEQYF

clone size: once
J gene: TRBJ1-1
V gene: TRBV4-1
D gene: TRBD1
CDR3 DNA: TGCGCCAGCAGCTCACTTATGGGACAGGGGGCGCTGGTGACTGAAGCTTTCTTT
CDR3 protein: CASSSLMGQGALVTEAFF

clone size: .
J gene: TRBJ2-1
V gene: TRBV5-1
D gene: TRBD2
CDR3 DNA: TGCGCCAGCAGCCCTGGGACTAGCGATGAGCAGTTCTTC
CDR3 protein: CASSPGTSDEQFF

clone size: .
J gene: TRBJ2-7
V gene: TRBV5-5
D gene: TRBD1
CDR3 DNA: TGTGCCAGCAGCTTACCGGGACAGATATACGAGCAGTACTTC
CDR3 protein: CASSLPGQIYEQYF

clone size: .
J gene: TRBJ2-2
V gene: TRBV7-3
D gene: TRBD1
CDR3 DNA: TGTGCCAGCAGCCCCGGACAGGGTGAAAACACCGGGGAGCTGTTTTTT
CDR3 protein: CASSPGQGENTGELFF

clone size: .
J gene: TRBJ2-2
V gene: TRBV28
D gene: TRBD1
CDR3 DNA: TGTGCCAGCAGCGGACAGGGGGGTGCCGGGGAGCTGTTTTTT
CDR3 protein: CASSGQGGAGELFF

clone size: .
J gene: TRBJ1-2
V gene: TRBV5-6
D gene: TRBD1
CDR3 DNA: TGTGCCAGCAGCTGGCTGGACAGGGATGTGTATGGCTACACCTTC
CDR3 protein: CASSWLDRDVYGYTF

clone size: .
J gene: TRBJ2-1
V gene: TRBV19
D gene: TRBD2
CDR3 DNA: TGTGCCAGTAGTTCAACAGGGACTAGCGTGGGTGAGCAGTTCTTC
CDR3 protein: CASSSTGTSVGEQFF

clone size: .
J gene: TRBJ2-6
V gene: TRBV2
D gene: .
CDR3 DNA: TGTGCCAGCAGTGAAATCAACGCGTCTGGGGCCAACGTCCTGACTTTC
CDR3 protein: CASSEINASGANVLTF

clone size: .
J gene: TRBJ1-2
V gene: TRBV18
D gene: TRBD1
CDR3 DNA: TGTGCCAGCTCACCACGGGCAGGGGGAAACGGCTACACCTTC
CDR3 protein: CASSPRAGGNGYTF

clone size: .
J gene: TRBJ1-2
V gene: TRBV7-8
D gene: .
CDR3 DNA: TGTGCCAGCAGCTGGGACATCTCTAACTATGGCTACACCTTC
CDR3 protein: CASSWDISNYGYTF

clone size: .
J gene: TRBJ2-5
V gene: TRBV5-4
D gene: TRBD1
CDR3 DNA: TGTGCCAGCAGCTCTAGGGGGCGCCCGGAGACCCAGTACTTC
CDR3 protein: CASSSRGRPETQYF

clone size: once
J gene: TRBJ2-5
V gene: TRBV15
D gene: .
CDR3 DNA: TGTGCCACCAGCCGGGACACCAGCCTTCAAGAGACCCAGTACTTC
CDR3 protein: CATSRDTSLQETQYF

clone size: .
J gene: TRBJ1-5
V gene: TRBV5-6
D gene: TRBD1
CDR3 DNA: TGTGCCAGCAGCTTCGGGACAGTCCTCGGCCAGCCCCAGCATTTT
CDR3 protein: CASSFGTVLGQPQHF

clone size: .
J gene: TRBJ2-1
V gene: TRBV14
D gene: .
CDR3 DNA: TGTGCCAGCAGCCAATTCACGGGGGTTTCCTACAATGAGCAGTTCTTC
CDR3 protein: CASSQFTGVSYNEQFF

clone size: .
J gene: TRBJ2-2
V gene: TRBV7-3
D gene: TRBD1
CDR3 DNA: TGTGCCAGCAGCTTAAAGGGACAGGGGACCGGGGAGCTGTTTTTT
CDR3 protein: CASSLKGQGTGELFF

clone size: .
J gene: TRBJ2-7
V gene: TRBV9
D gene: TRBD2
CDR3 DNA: TGTGCCAGCAGCAGACAGACTAGCGGGATCTACGAGCAGTACTTC
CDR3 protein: CASSRQTSGIYEQYF

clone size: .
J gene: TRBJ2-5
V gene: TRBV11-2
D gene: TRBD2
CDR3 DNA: TGTGCCAGCGGGCGGGGGAGGACTTACGAACAAGAGACCCAGTACTTC
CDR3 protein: CASGRGRTYEQETQYF

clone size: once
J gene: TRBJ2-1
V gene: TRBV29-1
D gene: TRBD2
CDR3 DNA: TGCAGCGTTGACCGGGACTATACCCACAATGAGCAGTTCTTC
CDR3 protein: CSVDRDYTHNEQFF

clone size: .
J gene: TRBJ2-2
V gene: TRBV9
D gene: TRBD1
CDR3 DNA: TGTGCCAGCAGCCCAGGACAGGGAGACACCGGGGAGCTGTTTTTT
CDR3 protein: CASSPGQGDTGELFF